Only a few counts were recorded for the clone carrying this T cell receptor beta chain. Antigen unknown. RNA transcripts yielded amplified TCR beta CDR3 regions. First-round RT-PCR with HTBI primers amplified the TCR CDR3 region. TCRdb used MiXCR to reprocess the multiplex PCR reads, holding one entry per CDR3 protein. This table has about 350,000 distinct CDR3 sequences, about a sixth appearing once. These data originate in a study of T cells in Graves' hyperthyroidism and ophthalmopathy. Overall study results and limits: A model of 13 V-J pairs discriminated ophthalmopathy from stable hyperthyroidism. The majority of expanded thyroid clonotypes above 0.001 also appeared in blood.

The CDR3 has 15 residues. Between the trimmed V and J ends, which lost 0 bases and 4 bases, there was a span of 15 bases. CDR1 is SQVTM, CDR2 ANQGSEA, per germline. Hyperthyroidism was newly diagnosed in patients aged 18 to 65 (duration under 2 months). The PBMCs were taken from about 9.7 ml of fresh peripheral blood. This TCR came from a young woman with Graves' hyperthyroidism that later progressed to Graves' ophthalmopathy. Sequencing was done on a sample of blood. The J gene is TRBJ1-2, the V gene TRBV29-1, with a weak D call TRBD1 (6 bases). The CDR3 reads CSVEDGGGDGYGYTF. CDR3 sequence (DNA): TGCAGCGTTGAAGATGGGGGGGGCGACGGCTATGGCTACACCTTC. Looking up the rest from reference TRBV29-1 and TRBJ1-2 gives the full variable domain: SAVISQKPSRDICQRGTSLTIQCQVDSQVTMMFWYRQQPGQSLTLIATANQGSEATYESGFVIDKFPISRPNLTFSTLTVSNMSPEDSSIYLCSVEDGGGDGYGYTFGSGTRLTVV.